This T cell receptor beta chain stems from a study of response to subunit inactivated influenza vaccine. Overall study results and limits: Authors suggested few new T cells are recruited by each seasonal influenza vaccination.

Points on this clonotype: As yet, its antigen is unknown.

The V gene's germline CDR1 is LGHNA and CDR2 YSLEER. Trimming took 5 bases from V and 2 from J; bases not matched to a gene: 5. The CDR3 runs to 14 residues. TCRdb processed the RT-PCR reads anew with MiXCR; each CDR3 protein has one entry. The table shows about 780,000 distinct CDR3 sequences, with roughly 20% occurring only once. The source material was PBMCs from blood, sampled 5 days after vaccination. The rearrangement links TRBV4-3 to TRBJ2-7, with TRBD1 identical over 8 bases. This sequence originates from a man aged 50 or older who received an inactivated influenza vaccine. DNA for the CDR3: TGCGCCAGCAGCAAGGGACAGGAGGCCTACGAGCAGTACTTC. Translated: CASSKGQEAYEQYF.